This T cell receptor (beta chain) originates from a study of blood T cell repertoires in COVID-19. TCRdb keeps only in-frame clones here, not all; method: immunoSEQ multiplex PCR. The data contain more than 100,000 clones, about 86% of them singletons. Germline CDR1 LGHNT, CDR2 FRNRAP. Trimming took 0 bases from V and 2 from J, leaving 16 bases between them. The CDR3 extends over 17 amino acids. Sequencing was carried out using peripheral blood. The chain is built from TRBV12-5 and TRBJ1-2; D may be TRBD1 (6 bases). This sequence originates from a human donor in a cohort sampled during active COVID-19. Here the CDR3 reads CASGLVWAGQPNYGYTF. CDR3 DNA sequence: TGTGCTAGTGGTTTGGTCTGGGCAGGACAGCCAAACTATGGCTACACCTTC.